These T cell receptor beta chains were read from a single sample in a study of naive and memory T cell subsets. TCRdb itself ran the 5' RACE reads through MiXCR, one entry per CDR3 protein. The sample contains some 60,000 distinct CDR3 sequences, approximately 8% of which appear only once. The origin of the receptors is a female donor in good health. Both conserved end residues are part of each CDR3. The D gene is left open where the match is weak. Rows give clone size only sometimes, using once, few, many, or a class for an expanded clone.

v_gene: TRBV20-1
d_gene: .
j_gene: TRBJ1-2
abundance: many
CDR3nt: TGCAGTGCTACAGATAACTATGGCTACACCTTC
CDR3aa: CSATDNYGYTF

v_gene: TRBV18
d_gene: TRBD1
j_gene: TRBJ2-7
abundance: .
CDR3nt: TGTGCCAGCCGGGACAGGGAAGGCGAGCAGTACTTC
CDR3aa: CASRDREGEQYF

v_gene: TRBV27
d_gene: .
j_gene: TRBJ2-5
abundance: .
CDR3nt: TGTGCCAGCAGTTTCAAGTACCAAGAGACCCAGTACTTC
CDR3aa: CASSFKYQETQYF

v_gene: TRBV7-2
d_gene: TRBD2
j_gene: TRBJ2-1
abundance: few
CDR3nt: TGTGCCAGCAGCCCATACAGAGCGGGGGGTAACAATGAGCAGTTCTTC
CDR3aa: CASSPYRAGGNNEQFF

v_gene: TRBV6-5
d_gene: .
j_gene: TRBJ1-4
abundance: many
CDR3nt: TGTGCCAGCAGTTATGAGGGAGCAACTAATGAAAAACTGTTTTTT
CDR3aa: CASSYEGATNEKLFF

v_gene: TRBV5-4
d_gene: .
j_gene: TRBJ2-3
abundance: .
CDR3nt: TGTGCCAGCAGCAAAGGATCAGGCACAGATACGCAGTATTTT
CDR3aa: CASSKGSGTDTQYF

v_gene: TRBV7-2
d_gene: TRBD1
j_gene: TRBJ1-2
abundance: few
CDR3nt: TGTGCCAGCAGCCCATACAGGGGAAACTATGGCTACACCTTC
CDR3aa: CASSPYRGNYGYTF

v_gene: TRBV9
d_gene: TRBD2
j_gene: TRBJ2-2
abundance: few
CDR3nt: TGTGCCAGCAGCCCCGAGGCTAGCGGGGTTCCCACCGGGGAGCTGTTTTTT
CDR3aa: CASSPEASGVPTGELFF

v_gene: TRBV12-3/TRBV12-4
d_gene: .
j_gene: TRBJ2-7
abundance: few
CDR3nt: TGTGCCAGCAGTTCCCAAAACTACGAGCAGTACTTC
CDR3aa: CASSSQNYEQYF

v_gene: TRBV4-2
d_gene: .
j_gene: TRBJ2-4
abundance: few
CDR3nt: TGTGCCAGCAGCCAAGAGATAGGGGTCAAAAACATTCAGTACTTC
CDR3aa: CASSQEIGVKNIQYF

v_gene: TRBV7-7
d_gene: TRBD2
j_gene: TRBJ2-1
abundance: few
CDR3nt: TGTGCTAGCAGCCCGAAACGGGGACTAGTGGGGAATGAGCAGTTCTTC
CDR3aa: CASSPKRGLVGNEQFF

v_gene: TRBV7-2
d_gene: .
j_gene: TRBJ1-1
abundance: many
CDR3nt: TGTGCCAGCAGCTTAGCGCAAAACACTGAAGCTTTCTTT
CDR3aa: CASSLAQNTEAFF

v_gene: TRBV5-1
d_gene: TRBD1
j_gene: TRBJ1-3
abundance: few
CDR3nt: TGCGCCAGCAGCCCAGGGACAGTGACTCTTGGTGGAAACACCATATATTTT
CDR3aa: CASSPGTVTLGGNTIYF

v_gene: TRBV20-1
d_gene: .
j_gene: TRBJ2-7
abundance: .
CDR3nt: TGCAGTGTCCTCAGGGGAAACGAGCAGTACTTC
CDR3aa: CSVLRGNEQYF

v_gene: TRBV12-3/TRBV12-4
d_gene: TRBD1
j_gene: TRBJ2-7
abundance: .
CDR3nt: TGTGCCAGCGGCTCGGGACAGGGAGTCGGGCAGTACTTC
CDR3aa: CASGSGQGVGQYF

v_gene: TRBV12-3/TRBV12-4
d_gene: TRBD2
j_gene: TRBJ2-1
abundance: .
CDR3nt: TGTGCCAGCAGCCCTCGCCTAGCGGGGGGGCACAATGAGCAGTTCTTC
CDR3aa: CASSPRLAGGHNEQFF

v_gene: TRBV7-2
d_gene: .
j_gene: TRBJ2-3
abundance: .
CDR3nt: TGTGCCAGCAGCCCCAGGGGACTAAGGGGGAGGGGTACGCAGTATTTT
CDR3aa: CASSPRGLRGRGTQYF

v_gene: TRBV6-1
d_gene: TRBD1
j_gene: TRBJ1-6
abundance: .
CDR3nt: TGTGCCAGCCAAACCTCGGACAGGGCGCGTTCACCCCTCCACTTT
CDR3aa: CASQTSDRARSPLHF

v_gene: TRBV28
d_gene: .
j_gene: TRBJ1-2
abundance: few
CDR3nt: TGTGCCAGCAGGGACAGCCCTAACTATGGCTACACCTTC
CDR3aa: CASRDSPNYGYTF

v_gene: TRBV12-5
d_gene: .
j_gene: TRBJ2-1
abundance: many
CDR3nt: TGTGCTAGTGGTTTGGGGACCCGGGGGAATGAGCAGTTCTTC
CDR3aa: CASGLGTRGNEQFF

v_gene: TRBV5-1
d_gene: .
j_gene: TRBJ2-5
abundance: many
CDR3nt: TGCGCCAGCAGCTTTCAGCGGACCCAAGAGACCCAGTACTTC
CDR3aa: CASSFQRTQETQYF

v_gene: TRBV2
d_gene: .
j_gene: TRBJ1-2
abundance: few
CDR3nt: TGTGCCAGCAGTTCAGTTGGGGGGTCAACCTATGGCTACACCTTC
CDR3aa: CASSSVGGSTYGYTF

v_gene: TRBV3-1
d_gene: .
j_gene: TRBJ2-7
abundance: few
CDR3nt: TGTGCCAGCAGCCAACGAGCCTACGAGCAGTACTTC
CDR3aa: CASSQRAYEQYF

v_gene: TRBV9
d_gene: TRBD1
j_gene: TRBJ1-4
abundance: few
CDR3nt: TGTGCCAGCAGCGTACGGGCAGGGGGAAGGGAAAAACTGTTTTTT
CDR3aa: CASSVRAGGREKLFF

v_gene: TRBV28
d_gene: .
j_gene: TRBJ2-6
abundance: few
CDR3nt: TGTGCCACCGCGGGACAGCCTGCCTCTGGGGCCAACGTCCTGACTTTC
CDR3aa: CATAGQPASGANVLTF

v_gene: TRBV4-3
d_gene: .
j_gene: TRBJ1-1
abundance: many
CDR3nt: TGCGCCAGCAGCCAAGGGAAGGAAACACTCGGGGAAGCTTTCTTT
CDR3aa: CASSQGKETLGEAFF

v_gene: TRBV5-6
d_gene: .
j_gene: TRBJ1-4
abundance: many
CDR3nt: TGTGCCAGCAGCTTACAGCTAAATGAAAAACTGTTTTTT
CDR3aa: CASSLQLNEKLFF

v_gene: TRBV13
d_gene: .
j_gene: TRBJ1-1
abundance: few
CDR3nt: TGTGCCAGCAGCTTAGGGTGGGGGGAGACTGAAGCTTTCTTT
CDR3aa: CASSLGWGETEAFF

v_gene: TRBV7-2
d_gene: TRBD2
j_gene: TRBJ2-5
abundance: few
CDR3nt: TGTGCCAGCAGCGTGCCGGGACTAGCGGGGGGGCGAGACCAGTACTTC
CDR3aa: CASSVPGLAGGRDQYF

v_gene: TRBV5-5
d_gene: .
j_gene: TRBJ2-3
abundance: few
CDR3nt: TGTGCCAGCAGCTTTGGCAGGTCGGTGGGCACAGATACGCAGTATTTT
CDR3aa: CASSFGRSVGTDTQYF

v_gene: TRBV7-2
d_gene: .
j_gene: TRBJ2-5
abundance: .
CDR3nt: TGTGCCAGCAGCCGGGACTCTGACGGGGCGGAGACCCAGTACTTC
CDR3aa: CASSRDSDGAETQYF

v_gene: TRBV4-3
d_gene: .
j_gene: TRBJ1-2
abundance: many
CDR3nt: TGCGCCAGCAGCCAAGATCGGGGGATCTATGGCTACACCTTC
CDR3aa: CASSQDRGIYGYTF

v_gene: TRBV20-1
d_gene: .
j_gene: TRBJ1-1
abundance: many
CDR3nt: TGCAGTGCTAGTGGCAGGATAAACACTGAAGCTTTCTTT
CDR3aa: CSASGRINTEAFF

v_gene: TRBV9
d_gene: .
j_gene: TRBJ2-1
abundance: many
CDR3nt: TGTGCCAGCAGCGTAGCTTTCGGGGGATACAATGAGCAGTTCTTC
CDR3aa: CASSVAFGGYNEQFF

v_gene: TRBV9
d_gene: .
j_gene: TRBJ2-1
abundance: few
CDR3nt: TGTGCCAGCAGCCCTCTCGCCAAGATGGACAATGAGCAGTTCTTC
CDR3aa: CASSPLAKMDNEQFF

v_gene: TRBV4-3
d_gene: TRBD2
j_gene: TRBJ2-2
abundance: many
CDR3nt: TGCGCCAGCAGCCAGGGGAGGGCCGGGGAGCTGTTTTTT
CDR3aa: CASSQGRAGELFF

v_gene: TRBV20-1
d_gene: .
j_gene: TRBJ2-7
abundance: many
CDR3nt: TGCAGTGTCTTGATCCTAGGCCACGAGCAGTACTTC
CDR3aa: CSVLILGHEQYF

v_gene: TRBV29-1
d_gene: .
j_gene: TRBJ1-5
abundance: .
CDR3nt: TGCAGCGGAAAGCGGGGCTCTAGCACAGATACGCAGCATTTT
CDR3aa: CSGKRGSSTDTQHF

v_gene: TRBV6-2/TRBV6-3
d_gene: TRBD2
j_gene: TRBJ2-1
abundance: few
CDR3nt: TGTGCCAGCAGTAAACTAGCGGGGGGATACAATGAGCAGTTCTTC
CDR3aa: CASSKLAGGYNEQFF

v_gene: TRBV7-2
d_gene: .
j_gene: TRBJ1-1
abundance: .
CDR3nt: TGTGCCAGCAGCCCTACCTCCGGCAAAGCTTTCTTT
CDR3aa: CASSPTSGKAFF

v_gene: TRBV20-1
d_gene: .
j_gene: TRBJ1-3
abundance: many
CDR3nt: TGCAGTGCTAGGGGAGGAGAGAGCTCTGGAAACACCATATATTTT
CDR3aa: CSARGGESSGNTIYF

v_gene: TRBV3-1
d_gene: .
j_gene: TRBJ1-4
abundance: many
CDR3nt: TGTGCCAGCAGCCAAATCGAGACCCGAGGAGAAAAACTGTTTTTT
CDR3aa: CASSQIETRGEKLFF

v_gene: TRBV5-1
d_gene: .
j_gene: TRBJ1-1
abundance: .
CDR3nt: TGCGCCAGCAGCCCATCTGTTTACACTGAAGCTTTCTTT
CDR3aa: CASSPSVYTEAFF

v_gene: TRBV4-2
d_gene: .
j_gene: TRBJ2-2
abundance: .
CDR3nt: TGTGCCAGCAGCGAAGGGCCCGCGGGCACCGGGGAGCTGTTTTTT
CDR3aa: CASSEGPAGTGELFF

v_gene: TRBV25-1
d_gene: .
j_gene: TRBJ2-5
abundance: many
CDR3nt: TGTGCCAGCAGTGAGCACACAGGGGCGGGGGCGACCCAGTACTTC
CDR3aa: CASSEHTGAGATQYF

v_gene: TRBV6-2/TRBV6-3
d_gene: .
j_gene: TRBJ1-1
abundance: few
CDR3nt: TGTGCCAGCAGTTATGTAAGGGGGGGATGTCGCACTGAAGCTTTCTTT
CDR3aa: CASSYVRGGCRTEAFF

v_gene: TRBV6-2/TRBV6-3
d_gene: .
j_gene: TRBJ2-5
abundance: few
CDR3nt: TGTGCCAGCAGTACCGGGATACAGATTAAGGAGACCCAGTACTTC
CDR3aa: CASSTGIQIKETQYF

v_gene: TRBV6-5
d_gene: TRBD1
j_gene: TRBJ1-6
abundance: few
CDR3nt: TGTGCCACCCTCCCGGGACAGGAAATCTCACCCCTCCACTTT
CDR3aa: CATLPGQEISPLHF

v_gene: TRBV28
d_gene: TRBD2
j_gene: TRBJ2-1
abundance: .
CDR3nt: TGTGCCAGCAGTTTATCTTCGGCTAGCGGGGGGTCTTTTTACAATGAGCAGTTCTTC
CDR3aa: CASSLSSASGGSFYNEQFF

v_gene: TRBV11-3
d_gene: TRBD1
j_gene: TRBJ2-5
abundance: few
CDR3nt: TGTGCCAGCAGCCCCCCAGGGACAGGGTTTGAGACCCAGTACTTC
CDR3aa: CASSPPGTGFETQYF

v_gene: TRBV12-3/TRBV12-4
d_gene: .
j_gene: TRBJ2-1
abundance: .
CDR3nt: TGTGCCAGCAGTCCTAGCGTTTCTCCGGAGCAGTTCTTC
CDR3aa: CASSPSVSPEQFF

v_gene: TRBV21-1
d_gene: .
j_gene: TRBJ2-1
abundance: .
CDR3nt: TGTGCCAGCAGCAAAGCGCTCGCGGGGGGATACAATGAGCAGTTCTTC
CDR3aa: CASSKALAGGYNEQFF